The T cell receptor (beta chain) under discussion was sequenced for a study of shared clonotypes between healthy human individuals. CD45RO-negative, CCR7-selected cells formed the naive CD8 fraction, which excluded terminally differentiated effector memory CD45RA+ cells. The germline CDR1 and CDR2 sequences are SEHNR and FQNEAQ (reference sequence). V was clipped by 5 bases and J by 3 bases, with 9 bases between them. The CDR3 consists of 13 residues. Using immunoSEQ multiplex PCR, the repertoire was profiled, and TCRdb retains in-frame clones only, with some absent. The table shows hundreds of thousands of clones, with about 98% occurring only once.

This TCR came from a man aged 30-40 years in good health. The material sequenced was naive CD8+ T cells sorted from blood. V gene TRBV7-9 combines with J gene TRBJ2-3, with unresolved D. The CDR3 DNA follows: TGTGCCAGCAGCCCCACCCTGACAGATACGCAGTATTTT. Translated, it gives CASSPTLTDTQYF.